The clone carrying this T cell receptor (beta chain) appeared a few times. The data stem from a study of metastatic and nonmetastatic thyroid tumors. Until they underwent thyroid surgery, no patient had received any treatment. The CDR3 loop spans 15 amino acids. Germline values: CDR1 MRHNA, CDR2 SNTAGT. The V gene lost 0 bases and the J gene lost 3 bases, with 8 bases spanning the gap. With MiXCR, TCRdb reprocessed the PCR reads. The repertoire holds 25,000 to 35,000 clones, with 25% as singletons. This TCR derives from a female donor with papillary thyroid cancer or a benign thyroid nodule (not recorded which). Some clones in this sample may be carry-over from other donors' samples. The chain links TRBV6-4 to TRBJ1-4; D remains ambiguous. Input material: blood. The CDR3 sequence: CASSDSSRSNEKLFF. The DNA for the CDR3 is TGTGCCAGCAGTGACTCTTCCAGGTCTAATGAAAAACTGTTTTTT.